Following are 23 T cell receptor beta chains from one sample sequenced in a study of chronic HIV infection and antiretroviral therapy. TCRdb re-called the 5' RACE reads through MiXCR, storing one row per CDR3 protein. The top ten clones hold around 3% of a sample with fewer than 40,000 distinct CDR3 sequences, roughly 8.2% of them seen once. Sequences were obtained from peripheral blood. All receptors derive from an adult who had HIV and had not received antiretroviral therapy, or was an uninfected healthy control (not recorded which).

This clonotype was seen a handful of times. The chain links TRBV28 to TRBJ1-3; D unclear. The CDR3 is 14 residues long. Trimming removed 8 bases at V and 0 bases at J, with 11 bases between. Germline CDR1 MDHEN, CDR2 SYDVKM. The chain's CDR3 is CASSVGSSGNTIYF. DNA of the CDR3: TGTGCCAGCTCGGTCGGCAGCTCTGGAAACACCATATATTTT. Using reference TRBV28 and TRBJ1-3 for the parts outside the CDR3, the full variable domain is DVKVTQSSRYLVKRTGEKVFLECVQDMDHENMFWYRQDPGLGLRLIYFSYDVKMKEKGDIPEGYSVSREKKERFSLILESASTNQTSMYLCASSVGSSGNTIYFGEGSWLTVV.

This clonotype has only a few counts. CDR3 region: CSVGELSYEQYF. Written as DNA, the CDR3 is TGCAGCGTTGGGGAGTTATCCTACGAGCAGTACTTC. J is TRBJ2-7 and V is TRBV29-1, with a tentative D call TRBD2 (5 bases). The V end was cut by 4 bases, the J end by 1 base, with 8 bases between. Germline CDR1 SQVTM, CDR2 ANQGSEA. The CDR3 spans 12 residues.

This clonotype showed up just a few times. The rearrangement links TRBV12-3 or TRBV12-4 to TRBJ2-3; 8 bases align to TRBD2. Germline trimming cut 6 bases from V and 2 bases from J; bases unmatched to any gene: 7. This CDR3 is built from 15 residues. The DNA for the CDR3 is TGTGCCAGCAGGCGGACTAGCAGTCCCACAGATACGCAGTATTTT. It yields the protein CASRRTSSPTDTQYF.

The chain joins TRBV9 to TRBJ2-1; TRBD1 might be the D (5 bases). In germline, CDR1 is SGDLS, CDR2 YYNGEE. Trimming stripped 0 bases from V and 9 bases from J, with 13 bases between. The CDR3 length is 14 residues. The CDR3 bases are TGTGCCAGCAGCGTAGACAACCTTAGGGGTGAGCAGTTCTTC. It yields the protein CASSVDNLRGEQFF.

This clonotype occurred many times. The rearrangement joins TRBV28 to TRBJ2-7; the D is unclear. The CDR3 runs 11 residues. Trimming removed 7 bases at V and 1 base at J, with 5 bases between. The germline gives CDR1 MDHEN, CDR2 SYDVKM. CDR3 residues: CASTGSYEQYF. CDR3 nucleotides: TGTGCCAGCACTGGGTCCTACGAGCAGTACTTC.

This clonotype has just a few counts. The chain combines TRBV28 with TRBJ2-3; no firm D call. V lost 4 bases, J lost 4 bases, and 6 bases lay in between. This CDR3 spans 12 amino acids. The germline V gene has CDR1 MDHEN and CDR2 SYDVKM. CDR3 in DNA: TGTGCCAGCAGTTCCCGGGCAGATACGCAGTATTTT. Amino acid sequence: CASSSRADTQYF. The full variable domain, with the rest looked up from reference TRBV28 and TRBJ2-3, is DVKVTQSSRYLVKRTGEKVFLECVQDMDHENMFWYRQDPGLGLRLIYFSYDVKMKEKGDIPEGYSVSREKKERFSLILESASTNQTSMYLCASSSRADTQYFGPGTRLTVL.

This clonotype was seen more than once but under ten times. The chain has TRBV4-3 and TRBJ2-6, with 8 positions matching TRBD1. CDR1 and CDR2 from the germline V gene are LGHNA and YSLEER. The CDR3 runs 20 residues. After removal of 4 bases from V and 2 bases from J, the junction contained 16 bases not matched to a gene. CDR3: CASSLIRTGNRMTGANVLTF. The CDR3 coding sequence is TGCGCCAGCAGCCTAATAAGGACAGGGAATAGGATGACTGGGGCCAACGTCCTGACTTTC.

The chain links TRBV5-1 to TRBJ2-1; 7 positions agree with TRBD1. The CDR3 covers 16 residues. The junction had 5 bases not matched to a gene; V was cut back by 0 bases and J by 2 bases. Germline CDR1 and CDR2: SGHRS and YFSETQ. DNA for the CDR3: TGCGCCAGCAGCTTGGGTCGACAGGGAACCTACAATGAGCAGTTCTTC. Translated, it gives CASSLGRQGTYNEQFF. The whole variable domain, remainder taken from reference TRBV5-1 and TRBJ2-1, is KAGVTQTPRYLIKTRGQQVTLSCSPISGHRSVSWYQQTPGQGLQFLFEYFSETQRNKGNFPGRFSGRQFSNSRSEMNVSTLELGDSALYLCASSLGRQGTYNEQFFGPGTRLTVL.

The V gene is TRBV11-2, the J gene TRBJ1-4; D gene ambiguous. Germline V gives CDR1 SGHAT, CDR2 FQNNGV. There are 12 residues in the CDR3. V was cut by 6 bases and J by 7 bases, with 9 bases left in between. The CDR3, as DNA: TGTGCCAGCAGGACATTCGGTGAAAAACTGTTTTTT. Its protein is CASRTFGEKLFF.

This rearrangement joins TRBV5-1 to TRBJ2-5; D could derive from TRBD1 or TRBD2 (5 bases each). Trimming removed 4 bases from V and 5 bases from J, with 18 bases in between. CDR1 is SGHRS and CDR2 is YFSETQ in the germline V gene. This CDR3 contains 15 residues. CDR3 sequence reads: CASSLRDQNWETQYF. CDR3 DNA sequence: TGCGCCAGCAGCCTCCGGGACCAAAACTGGGAGACCCAGTACTTC. The variable domain in full, with the rest retrieved from reference TRBV5-1 and TRBJ2-5, is KAGVTQTPRYLIKTRGQQVTLSCSPISGHRSVSWYQQTPGQGLQFLFEYFSETQRNKGNFPGRFSGRQFSNSRSEMNVSTLELGDSALYLCASSLRDQNWETQYFGPGTRLLVL.

This clonotype is labeled medium-sized (0.01 to 0.1%). The chain uses TRBV11-2 and TRBJ2-2; unclear D gene. This CDR3 has 13 residues. Germline V lookup: CDR1 SGHAT, CDR2 FQNNGV. V lost 7 bases and J lost 4, with 10 bases in between. DNA for the CDR3: TGTGCCAGCACCCCTTCCCTCACCGGGGAGCTGTTTTTT. Translated: CASTPSLTGELFF.

The table lists this clonotype with a few counts. The V gene is TRBV19, the J gene TRBJ1-5; no reliable D call. Germline lookup yields CDR1 LNHDA and CDR2 SQIVND (reference sequence). The CDR3 is 13 residues long. Trimming took off 7 bases at V and 4 bases at J, with 11 bases between the two ends. The CDR3 here is CASNSAWNQPQHF. As DNA, the CDR3 is TGTGCCAGTAACTCAGCATGGAATCAGCCCCAGCATTTT.

Many counts were recorded for this clonotype. The gene calls are TRBV29-1 and TRBJ1-1; 7 positions agree with TRBD1. V was pared by 4 bases and J by 2 bases, with 4 bases of the junction left unmatched. Germline-derived CDR1 and CDR2 are SQVTM and ANQGSEA. The CDR3 has 13 residues. The CDR3 DNA sequence: TGCAGCGTTGTAGGGGGCGTTAACACTGAAGCTTTCTTT. Amino acid sequence: CSVVGGVNTEAFF.

This clonotype came up a few times. The V gene is TRBV5-1, the J gene TRBJ2-2; 9 nucleotides agree with TRBD1. V lost 4 bases, J lost 4 bases, and 8 bases stayed unmatched. The V gene's germline CDR1 is SGHRS and CDR2 YFSETQ. The CDR3 is 16 residues long. In nucleotides, the CDR3 is TGCGCCAGCAGCCTAAGGGACAGGGCCGGCACCGGGGAGCTGTTTTTT. Its translation: CASSLRDRAGTGELFF.

The J gene is TRBJ2-7, the V gene TRBV19; 9 bases are shared with TRBD2. The CDR3 loop spans 15 amino acids. Germline CDR1 and CDR2: LNHDA and SQIVND (reference sequence). With 6 bases clipped from V and 3 bases from J, the junction kept 9 bases outside the gene matches. CDR3 sequence reads: CASSLLAGADYEQYF. CDR3 coding DNA: TGTGCCAGTAGCCTTTTAGCGGGGGCAGACTACGAGCAGTACTTC.

V is TRBV25-1 and J is TRBJ2-3; 10 bases align to TRBD2. After removal of 4 bases from V and 0 bases from J, the junction contained 4 bases not matched to a gene. CDR1 and CDR2 from the germline V gene are MGHDK and SYGVNS. This CDR3 region has 16 residues. The DNA for the CDR3 is TGTGCCAGCAGTGCTACTAGCGGGACTAGCACAGATACGCAGTATTTT. Translated, it gives CASSATSGTSTDTQYF.

The J gene is TRBJ2-7, the V gene TRBV20-1; 7 bases are a match to TRBD1. CDR3 size: 12 residues. Per the germline V gene, CDR1 is DFQATT and CDR2 is SNEGSKA (reference sequence). After removal of 4 bases from V and 6 bases from J, the junction contained 6 bases not matched to a gene. CDR3 nucleotide sequence: TGCAGTGCTAAGGGGGCTCCGAGCGAGCAGTACTTC. Translation: CSAKGAPSEQYF.

J is TRBJ2-3 and V is TRBV28; 7 nucleotides align to TRBD2. V shed 7 bases and J 4 bases; nucleotides not matched to a gene: 14. The germline V gene encodes CDR1 MDHEN and CDR2 SYDVKM. The CDR3 spans 16 residues. The chain's CDR3 is CASTPSAGVSSDTQYF. The CDR3 DNA is TGTGCCAGCACCCCGTCGGCGGGAGTATCGTCAGATACGCAGTATTTT.

There are a few counts of this clonotype. The gene calls are TRBV10-3 and TRBJ2-1, with 10 bases matching TRBD2. The CDR3 contains 16 residues. V was pared by 6 bases and J by 4 bases, with 9 bases of the junction left unmatched. Germline CDR1 is ENHRY and CDR2 is SYGVKD. CDR3 amino acids: CAIRQPSGSTYNEQFF. The CDR3 nucleotides read TGTGCCATCAGACAGCCTAGCGGGAGTACTTACAATGAGCAGTTCTTC.

The sample holds a few counts of this clonotype. The chain has TRBV4-1 and TRBJ2-4; D may be TRBD2 (6 bases). There are 13 residues in the CDR3. Trimming cost V 0 bases and J 14 bases, with 14 bases left between them. Germline CDR1 reads MGHRA; CDR2 reads YSYEKL. The CDR3 bases are TGCGCCAGCAGCCAAGAAGGCACGGGGGAGGAGTACTTC. It encodes CASSQEGTGEEYF.

This clonotype was counted many times. The chain has TRBV28 and TRBJ2-3; either TRBD1 or TRBD2 may supply D (6 bases each). There are 15 residues in the CDR3. V shed 6 bases and J shed 2 bases, with 15 bases lying between them. Germline CDR1 reads MDHEN; CDR2 reads SYDVKM. The CDR3 spells CASRTGGHDTDTQYF. CDR3 DNA sequence: TGTGCCAGCAGAACCGGGGGACACGACACAGATACGCAGTATTTT.

This clonotype was observed many times. This sequence joins TRBV5-4 and TRBJ1-4; 8 nucleotides match TRBD1. CDR1 is SGHNT, CDR2 YYREEE, per germline (reference sequence). V trimming: 3 bases; J trimming: 6 bases; junction bases outside the gene matches: 1. CDR3 length equals 13 residues. The CDR3 protein is CASSSQGDEKLFF. For the CDR3, the DNA is TGTGCCAGCAGCTCACAGGGGGATGAAAAACTGTTTTTT. The full variable domain, completed using reference TRBV5-4 and TRBJ1-4, is ETGVTQSPTHLIKTRGQQVTLRCSSQSGHNTVSWYQQALGQGPQFIFQYYREEENGRGNFPPRFSGLQFPNYSSELNVNALELDDSALYLCASSSQGDEKLFFGSGTQLSVL.

This clonotype was counted at least ten times. The chain is built from TRBV6-5 and TRBJ2-7; perhaps D is TRBD1 or TRBD2 (5 bases each). Trimming stripped 7 bases from V and 3 bases from J, with 19 bases between. The V gene's germline CDR1 is MNHEY and CDR2 SVGAGI. CDR3 length: 15 residues. In DNA form, the CDR3 reads TGTGCCAGCATGGGGGTCGCCCAGGCCGACTACGAGCAGTACTTC. Protein product: CASMGVAQADYEQYF.